This is a list of T cell receptor beta chains from one sample in a study of blood T cells in healthy people across ages. TCRdb reanalysed the 5' RACE reads using MiXCR and keeps one entry per CDR3 protein. The sample records roughly 640,000 distinct CDR3 sequences, about 28% being singletons. Sequencing was performed on blood. All receptors come from a woman of 80 years or more in good health. Both conserved end residues are part of each CDR3. The order of the fields is J gene, D gene, V gene, clone size, CDR3 protein, CDR3 DNA. A D gene is named only where the DNA matches it firmly. A row's size may be missing; if present it is once, few, many or a size class.

J gene: TRBJ2-3; D gene: TRBD2; V gene: TRBV5-1; clone size: many; CDR3 protein: CASSLAGTSGFTDTQYF; CDR3 DNA: TGCGCCAGCAGCTTGGCCGGGACTAGCGGGTTCACAGATACGCAGTATTTT
J gene: TRBJ2-3; D gene: TRBD1; V gene: TRBV7-7; clone size: many; CDR3 protein: CASSPGTGSTDTQYF; CDR3 DNA: TGTGCTAGCAGCCCGGGGACAGGGAGTACAGATACGCAGTATTTT
J gene: TRBJ2-7; D gene: NA; V gene: TRBV6-5; clone size: NA; CDR3 protein: CASSYGGPYYEQYF; CDR3 DNA: TGTGCCAGCAGTTACGGGGGACCCTACTACGAGCAGTACTTC
J gene: TRBJ1-4; D gene: NA; V gene: TRBV14; clone size: few; CDR3 protein: CASSPRQALGEKLFF; CDR3 DNA: TGTGCCAGCAGCCCCCGACAGGCGCTGGGGGAAAAACTGTTTTTT
J gene: TRBJ2-5; D gene: TRBD2; V gene: TRBV7-7; clone size: many; CDR3 protein: CASSSGLAVETQYF; CDR3 DNA: TGTGCTAGCAGCTCTGGACTAGCGGTAGAGACCCAGTACTTC
J gene: TRBJ2-3; D gene: TRBD2; V gene: TRBV20-1; clone size: NA; CDR3 protein: CSAGPSGVLVGTDTQYF; CDR3 DNA: TGCAGTGCCGGACCTAGCGGGGTCCTCGTGGGCACAGATACGCAGTATTTT
J gene: TRBJ2-7; D gene: TRBD1; V gene: TRBV5-5; clone size: once; CDR3 protein: CASSFTGAAYNEQYF; CDR3 DNA: TGTGCCAGCAGCTTCACAGGGGCAGCCTACAATGAGCAGTACTTC
J gene: TRBJ2-4; D gene: NA; V gene: TRBV20-1; clone size: many; CDR3 protein: CSARDSVNIQYF; CDR3 DNA: TGCAGTGCTAGAGATTCCGTTAACATTCAGTACTTC
J gene: TRBJ2-7; D gene: NA; V gene: TRBV3-1; clone size: many; CDR3 protein: CASSLQGKSSYNEQYF; CDR3 DNA: TGTGCCAGCAGCCTCCAGGGGAAGAGCTCCTACAATGAGCAGTACTTC
J gene: TRBJ2-3; D gene: NA; V gene: TRBV11-2; clone size: many; CDR3 protein: CASSISPGLRTDTQYF; CDR3 DNA: TGTGCCAGCAGCATCTCACCCGGACTCCGCACAGATACGCAGTATTTT
J gene: TRBJ2-5; D gene: TRBD2; V gene: TRBV7-2; clone size: NA; CDR3 protein: CASKELAGGNEQYF; CDR3 DNA: TGTGCCAGCAAAGAACTAGCGGGGGGCAATGAGCAGTATTTC
J gene: TRBJ2-1; D gene: TRBD1; V gene: TRBV7-2; clone size: many; CDR3 protein: CASSSRGQGQYNEQFF; CDR3 DNA: TGTGCCAGCAGCTCCCGCGGGCAGGGACAGTACAATGAGCAGTTCTTC
J gene: TRBJ2-1; D gene: TRBD2; V gene: TRBV6-5; clone size: many; CDR3 protein: CASSSPSGGAYNEQFF; CDR3 DNA: TGTGCCAGCAGTTCCCCTAGCGGGGGGGCCTACAATGAGCAGTTCTTC
J gene: TRBJ1-6; D gene: NA; V gene: TRBV18; clone size: NA; CDR3 protein: CASSPMNRGNSPPHF; CDR3 DNA: TGTGCCAGCTCACCAATGAACCGGGGAAATTCACCCCCCCACTTT
J gene: TRBJ2-7; D gene: NA; V gene: TRBV7-3; clone size: NA; CDR3 protein: CASSRAVGNEQYF; CDR3 DNA: TGTGCCAGCAGTCGAGCGGTGGGCAATGAGCAGTACTTC
J gene: TRBJ2-7; D gene: NA; V gene: TRBV20-1; clone size: NA; CDR3 protein: CSARGVSGGYEQYF; CDR3 DNA: TGCAGTGCTAGAGGAGTTAGCGGTGGATACGAGCAGTACTTC
J gene: TRBJ2-7; D gene: NA; V gene: TRBV6-2/TRBV6-3; clone size: many; CDR3 protein: CASSYITEQYF; CDR3 DNA: TGTGCCAGCAGTTACATCACCGAGCAGTACTTC
J gene: TRBJ2-5; D gene: TRBD2; V gene: TRBV7-7; clone size: many; CDR3 protein: CASSPQRGAFAETQYF; CDR3 DNA: TGTGCCAGCAGCCCCCAGCGGGGGGCTTTTGCGGAGACCCAGTACTTC
J gene: TRBJ1-5; D gene: TRBD1; V gene: TRBV20-1; clone size: once; CDR3 protein: CSAFRGQGNNQPQHF; CDR3 DNA: TGCAGTGCTTTCCGAGGACAGGGGAACAATCAGCCCCAGCATTTT
J gene: TRBJ2-5; D gene: TRBD2; V gene: TRBV13; clone size: many; CDR3 protein: CASSVRLAGGGETQYF; CDR3 DNA: TGTGCCAGCAGCGTCCGACTAGCGGGGGGGGGAGAGACCCAGTACTTC
J gene: TRBJ2-7; D gene: TRBD2; V gene: TRBV7-2; clone size: many; CDR3 protein: CASSLGTSGGAYEQYF; CDR3 DNA: TGTGCCAGCAGCTTAGGGACTAGCGGGGGGGCCTACGAGCAGTACTTC
J gene: TRBJ2-1; D gene: TRBD1; V gene: TRBV7-2; clone size: NA; CDR3 protein: CASSLQGTSAYNEQFF; CDR3 DNA: TGTGCCAGCAGCCTACAGGGGACCTCAGCCTACAATGAGCAGTTCTTC
J gene: TRBJ2-7; D gene: TRBD2; V gene: TRBV7-2; clone size: many; CDR3 protein: CASSLGGSFTYEQYF; CDR3 DNA: TGTGCCAGCAGCTTGGGCGGGAGTTTCACCTACGAGCAGTACTTC